These T cell receptor beta chains were read from a single sample in a study of blood T cell repertoires in COVID-19. Here immunoSEQ multiplex PCR was the method, and the copy in TCRdb shows in-frame clones only, minus some. The sample consists of around 91,000 clones, roughly 88% of them appearing once. Sample: peripheral blood. The receptors were gathered from a human donor in a cohort sampled during active COVID-19. The CDR3 runs from the conserved cysteine through the conserved F or W.

TRBJ2-5,TRBV9,CASSVALAATRETQYF
TRBJ2-7,TRBV7-8,CASSSQVAEQYF
TRBJ2-1,TRBV6-5,CASAASGAYNEQFF
TRBJ2-5,TRBV3-1/TRBV3-2,CASSQVGLAEETQYF
TRBJ2-1,TRBV27,CASRPTPAAWAYNEQFF
TRBJ2-1,TRBV7-9,CASSLGGSLSYNEQFF
TRBJ2-3,TRBV10-3,CAISETGGRRGTDTQYF
TRBJ1-2,TRBV6-5,CASGQQSFYGGYTF
TRBJ1-2,TRBV9,CASSGRAGDRGYTF
TRBJ2-3,TRBV27,CASGPGGGRPTDTQYF
TRBJ2-3,TRBV4-2,CASSRASGTVDTQYF
TRBJ2-1,TRBV5-1,CASSPLAGVGNEQFF
TRBJ1-2,TRBV6-2/TRBV6-3,CASSAGQNYGYTF
TRBJ2-7,TRBV28,CASSLPPPRILAGGRYEQYF
TRBJ2-1,TRBV4-3,CASSQDRDLTYNEQFF
TRBJ2-5,TRBV3-1/TRBV3-2,CASSPLTALTQYF
TRBJ2-2,TRBV5-1,CASSYAGNTGELFF
TRBJ2-3,TRBV5-1,CASSRMAGLGTDTQYF
TRBJ2-2,TRBV3-1/TRBV3-2,CASSHGQGFPNTGELFF
TRBJ2-3,TRBV5-4,CASSSQDTQYF
TRBJ2-7,TRBV9,CASSVGQGALSHEQYF
TRBJ2-7,TRBV28,CASSLFSTGGSYEQYF
TRBJ2-7,TRBV24-1,CATSDGGPYEQYF
TRBJ2-7,TRBV4-3,CASSLRRSSYEQYF
TRBJ2-4,TRBV6-2/TRBV6-3,CASSLGLPEGKNIQYF
TRBJ1-3,TRBV7-3,CASSLRAGTGPLAGNTIYF
TRBJ2-1,TRBV13,CASSLGGEQFF